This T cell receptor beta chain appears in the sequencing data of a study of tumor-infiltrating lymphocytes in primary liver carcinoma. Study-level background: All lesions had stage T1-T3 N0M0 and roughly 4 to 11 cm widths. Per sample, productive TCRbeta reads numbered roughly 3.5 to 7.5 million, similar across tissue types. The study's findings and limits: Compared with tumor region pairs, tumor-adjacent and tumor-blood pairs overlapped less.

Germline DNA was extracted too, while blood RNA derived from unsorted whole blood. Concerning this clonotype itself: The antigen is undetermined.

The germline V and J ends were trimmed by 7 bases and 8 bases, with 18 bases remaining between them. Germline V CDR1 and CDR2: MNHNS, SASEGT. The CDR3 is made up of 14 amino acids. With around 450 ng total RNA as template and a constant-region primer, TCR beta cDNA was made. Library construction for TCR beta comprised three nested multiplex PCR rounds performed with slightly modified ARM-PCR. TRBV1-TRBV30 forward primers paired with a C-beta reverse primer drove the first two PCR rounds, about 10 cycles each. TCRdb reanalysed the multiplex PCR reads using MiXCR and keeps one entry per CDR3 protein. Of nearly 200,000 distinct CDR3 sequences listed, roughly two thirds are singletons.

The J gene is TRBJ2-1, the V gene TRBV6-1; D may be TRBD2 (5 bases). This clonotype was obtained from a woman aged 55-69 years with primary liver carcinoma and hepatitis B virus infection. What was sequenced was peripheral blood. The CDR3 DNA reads TGTGCCAGCAAAGAAAGAGGGAGTATGTATGAGCAGTTCTTC. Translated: CASKERGSMYEQFF.